Listed below are T cell receptor beta chains from one sample, sequenced in a study of cytomegalovirus exposure and HLA in healthy donors. Here immunoSEQ multiplex PCR was the method, and the copy in TCRdb shows in-frame clones only, minus some. This table has roughly 240,000 clones, around 80% appearing once. Material: PBMCs. These receptor sequences come from a boy aged 5-17 years in good health and CMV-seronegative. Both conserved end residues are part of each CDR3. Fields, in order: clone size, V gene, J gene, D gene, CDR3 protein, CDR3 DNA. The D gene is left open where the match is weak. Some rows mark clone size as missing; the rest say once, few, many or name a class of expanded clone.

clone_size: -; v_call: TRBV29-1; j_call: TRBJ1-1; d_call: TRBD1; cdr3_aa: CSVDRETGGRNTEAFF; cdr3_nt: TGCAGCGTTGACAGGGAGACAGGGGGAAGGAACACTGAAGCTTTCTTT
clone_size: -; v_call: TRBV5-1; j_call: TRBJ2-7; d_call: TRBD2; cdr3_aa: CASSSLAGGSYEQYF; cdr3_nt: TGCGCCAGCAGCTCCTTAGCGGGGGGCTCCTACGAGCAGTACTTC
clone_size: -; v_call: TRBV25-1; j_call: TRBJ2-3; d_call: -; cdr3_aa: CASRNLGTDTQYF; cdr3_nt: TGTGCCAGCAGAAATTTAGGCACAGATACGCAGTATTTT
clone_size: -; v_call: TRBV10-3; j_call: TRBJ2-7; d_call: -; cdr3_aa: CAISEHETEIHYEQYF; cdr3_nt: TGTGCCATCAGTGAGCATGAAACAGAGATTCATTACGAGCAGTACTTC
clone_size: -; v_call: TRBV5-1; j_call: TRBJ2-7; d_call: TRBD2; cdr3_aa: CASSGGGLAPYEQYF; cdr3_nt: TGCGCCAGCAGCGGAGGCGGACTAGCCCCCTACGAGCAGTACTTC
clone_size: few; v_call: TRBV4-1; j_call: TRBJ2-7; d_call: TRBD2; cdr3_aa: CASSQYSGGPSYEQYF; cdr3_nt: TGCGCCAGCAGCCAATACAGCGGGGGGCCCTCCTACGAGCAGTACTTC
clone_size: -; v_call: TRBV6-5; j_call: TRBJ2-1; d_call: -; cdr3_aa: CASSYLSLRQGHEQFF; cdr3_nt: TGTGCCAGCAGTTACCTGAGTTTGAGGCAAGGCCATGAGCAGTTCTTC
clone_size: -; v_call: TRBV19; j_call: TRBJ1-2; d_call: TRBD1; cdr3_aa: CASSRDRGGIYGYTF; cdr3_nt: TGTGCCAGTAGTCGCGACAGGGGCGGCATCTATGGCTACACCTTC
clone_size: -; v_call: TRBV5-1; j_call: TRBJ1-3; d_call: -; cdr3_aa: CASGKHRASGNTIYF; cdr3_nt: TGCGCCAGCGGCAAGCACAGGGCGTCTGGAAACACCATATATTTT
clone_size: -; v_call: TRBV5-1; j_call: TRBJ1-6; d_call: -; cdr3_aa: CASSSGLGSPLHF; cdr3_nt: TGCGCCAGCAGCTCAGGGTTGGGTTCACCCCTCCACTTT
clone_size: -; v_call: TRBV6-4; j_call: TRBJ2-2; d_call: -; cdr3_aa: CASEDRNTGELFF; cdr3_nt: TGTGCCAGCGAGGACAGGAACACCGGGGAGCTGTTTTTT
clone_size: -; v_call: TRBV19; j_call: TRBJ2-3; d_call: TRBD1; cdr3_aa: CASSPATGGRADTQYF; cdr3_nt: TGTGCCAGTAGTCCAGCGACAGGGGGGAGGGCAGATACGCAGTATTTT
clone_size: -; v_call: TRBV5-1; j_call: TRBJ2-7; d_call: TRBD1; cdr3_aa: CASSLEGTAQYEQYF; cdr3_nt: TGCGCCAGCAGCTTGGAGGGGACAGCCCAGTACGAGCAGTACTTC
clone_size: -; v_call: TRBV5-1; j_call: TRBJ2-1; d_call: -; cdr3_aa: CASSSGGTAYNEQFF; cdr3_nt: TGCGCCAGCAGCTCCGGCGGGACCGCCTACAATGAGCAGTTCTTC
clone_size: -; v_call: TRBV27; j_call: TRBJ2-7; d_call: -; cdr3_aa: CASSSPGLIPYEQYF; cdr3_nt: TGTGCCAGCAGTTCCCCGGGACTCATTCCCTACGAGCAGTACTTC
clone_size: -; v_call: TRBV11-3; j_call: TRBJ2-7; d_call: -; cdr3_aa: CASSTSPTSSYEQYF; cdr3_nt: TGTGCCAGCAGCACCAGTCCGACTAGCTCCTACGAGCAGTACTTC
clone_size: -; v_call: TRBV4-2; j_call: TRBJ1-1; d_call: -; cdr3_aa: CASSDRTAEAFF; cdr3_nt: TGTGCCAGCAGCGACAGGACAGCTGAAGCTTTCTTT